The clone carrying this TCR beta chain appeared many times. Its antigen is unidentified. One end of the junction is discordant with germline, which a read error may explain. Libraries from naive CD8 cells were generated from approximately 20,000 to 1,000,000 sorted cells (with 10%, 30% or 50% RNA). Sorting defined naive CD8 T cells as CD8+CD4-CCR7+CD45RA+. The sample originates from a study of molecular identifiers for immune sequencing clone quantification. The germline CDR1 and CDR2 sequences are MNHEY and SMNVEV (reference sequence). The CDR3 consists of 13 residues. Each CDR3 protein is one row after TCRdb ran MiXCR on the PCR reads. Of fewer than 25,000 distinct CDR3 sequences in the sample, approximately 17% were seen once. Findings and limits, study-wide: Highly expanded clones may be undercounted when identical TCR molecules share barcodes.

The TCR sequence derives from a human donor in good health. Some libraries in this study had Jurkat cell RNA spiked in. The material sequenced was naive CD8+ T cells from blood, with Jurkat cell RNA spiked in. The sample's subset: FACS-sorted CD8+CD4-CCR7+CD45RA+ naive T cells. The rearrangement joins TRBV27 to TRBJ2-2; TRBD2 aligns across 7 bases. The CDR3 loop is CASSTSVTGELVF. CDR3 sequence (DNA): TGTGCCAGCAGCACTAGCGTCACCGGGGAGCTGGTTTTT.